This T cell receptor (beta chain) was identified during a study of shared clonotypes between healthy human individuals. Study-level points and caveats: Limitation of the genetic and exposure-history diversity represented came from the few donors.

The assay was immunoSEQ multiplex PCR, and TCRdb's table has in-frame clones only and misses some. The sample yields roughly 1,800,000 clones, about 95% seen once. Naive CD8 cells lacked CD45RO and underwent positive selection for CCR7, leaving out terminally differentiated effector memory CD45RA+ cells. Germline V gives CDR1 MNHEY, CDR2 SMNVEV (reference sequence). Trimming removed 0 bases from V and 2 bases from J, with 14 bases in between. The CDR3 has 16 amino acids. To note about this clone: Its antigen remains unidentified.

The chain carries TRBV27 and TRBJ2-7; D is ambiguous. Sample: naive CD8+ T cells sorted from blood. The TCR was taken from a man between 18 and 35 years old in good health. The CDR3 spells CASSLSSVGEAYEQYF. CDR3 in DNA: TGTGCCAGCAGTTTATCTTCGGTGGGTGAGGCCTACGAGCAGTACTTC.